This passage covers 10 T cell receptor beta chains from one sample sequenced in a study of CD8+ T cells in alopecia areata. Investigators isolated RNA and reverse transcribed it into cDNA to act as the sequencing template. Method: immunoSEQ multiplex PCR; TCRdb's copy keeps in-frame clones and lacks some. The sample yields hundreds of thousands of clones, 67% seen once. Sequenced material: CD4+ T cells sorted from blood, taken at week 0. The source of these receptors is a human donor with alopecia areata.

This clone occurred a few times. This sequence joins TRBV7-9 and TRBJ2-5, with a weak D call TRBD2 (6 bases). This CDR3 comprises 14 residues. CDR1 and CDR2 from the germline V gene are SEHNR and FQNEAQ (reference sequence). V lost 7 bases to trimming and J lost 2 bases, with 14 bases between them. In DNA form, the CDR3 reads TGTGCCAGCAACACCGGGACTGTTCAAGAGACCCAGTACTTC. The encoded protein is CASNTGTVQETQYF.

The chain carries TRBV15 and TRBJ2-7; the match to TRBD1 covers 9 bases. The CDR3 loop spans 17 amino acids. Germline values: CDR1 LNHNV, CDR2 YYDKDF (reference sequence). J gave up 0 bases and V 0 bases, and 6 bases lay outside the gene matches. The CDR3 coding sequence is TGTGCCACCAGCAGAGATTTGCCGGACAGGGGCTCCTACGAGCAGTACTTC. It codes for CATSRDLPDRGSYEQYF. The full variable domain, completed using reference TRBV15 and TRBJ2-7, is DAMVIQNPRYQVTQFGKPVTLSCSQTLNHNVMYWYQQKSSQAPKLLFHYYDKDFNNEADTPDNFQSRRPNTSFCFLDIRSPGLGDTAMYLCATSRDLPDRGSYEQYFGPGTRLTVT.

This chain connects TRBV10-3 to TRBJ2-7, with 10 positions matching TRBD1. This CDR3 has 14 amino acids. Germline CDR1 reads ENHRY; CDR2 reads SYGVKD. V was clipped by 6 bases and J by 3 bases; unmatched bases: 5. CDR3 coding DNA: TGTGCCATCAGAGACCGGGACAGGGGCTACGAGCAGTACTTC. Its protein product is CAIRDRDRGYEQYF.

J is TRBJ2-7 and V is TRBV5-1, with D perhaps TRBD1 (6 bases). Germline V gene data show CDR1 as SGHRS and CDR2 as YFSETQ. Trimming took off 4 bases at V and 3 bases at J, with 17 bases between the two ends. This CDR3 is built from 15 residues. For the CDR3, the DNA is TGCGCCAGCAGCATTTCTACGGGACACCTCTACGAGCAGTACTTC. Residues: CASSISTGHLYEQYF.

A word on this clone: The same CDR3 is also encoded by other DNA sequences in this sample. CDR3 loop: CASSLAGQGTYEQYF. Here the CDR3 DNA reads TGTGCCAGCAGCTTGGCAGGACAGGGTACCTACGAGCAGTACTTC. The chain carries TRBV5-6 and TRBJ2-7; TRBD1 aligns across 8 bases. With V trimmed by 0 bases and J by 2 bases, 4 bases remained unmatched. The CDR3 spans 15 residues. Looked up from germline, CDR1 is SGHDT and CDR2 is YYEEEE.

This clone has just one count. The CDR3 is CASSLDGQGSGYTF. CDR3 sequence (DNA): TGTGCCAGCAGCTTAGACGGACAGGGGAGTGGCTACACCTTC. The chain recombines TRBV7-9 with TRBJ1-2; 9 bases are a match to TRBD1. CDR3 length: 14 residues. J gave up 7 bases and V 1 base, and 4 bases lay outside the gene matches. Germline CDR1 SEHNR, CDR2 FQNEAQ (reference sequence). The full variable domain, its missing parts supplied by reference TRBV7-9 and TRBJ1-2, is DTGVSQNPRHKITKRGQNVTFRCDPISEHNRLYWYRQTLGQGPEFLTYFQNEAQLEKSRLLSDRFSAERPKGSFSTLEIQRTEQGDSAMYLCASSLDGQGSGYTFGSGTRLTVV.

This clone was observed a few times. This chain links TRBV7-2 with TRBJ1-6; no reliable D call. Germline lookup yields CDR1 SGHTA and CDR2 FQGNSA. The CDR3 contains 14 residues. Trimming removed 4 bases at V and 9 bases at J, with 13 bases between. For the CDR3, the DNA is TGTGCCAGCAGCTCAACGGCGGCCCGTTCACCCCTCCACTTT. Encoded protein: CASSSTAARSPLHF.

This clone showed up just a few times. Other nucleotide sequences in the sample specify the same CDR3. The gene calls are TRBV30 and TRBJ1-2, with D hard to call. Trimming took 0 bases from V and 5 from J, leaving 7 bases between them. Per the germline V gene, CDR1 is GTSNPN and CDR2 is SVGIG (reference sequence). The CDR3 is 12 amino acids. The CDR3: CAWSVLGYGYTF. The DNA of the CDR3 is TGTGCCTGGAGTGTACTCGGGTATGGCTACACCTTC.

This chain joins TRBV2 and TRBJ2-5; TRBD1 might be the D (5 bases). CDR3 size: 14 residues. Per the germline V gene, CDR1 is SNHLY and CDR2 is FYNNEI. V shed 6 bases and J shed 5 bases, with 16 bases lying between them. CDR3 residues: CASSVQGLGETQYF. In nucleotides, the CDR3 is TGTGCCAGCAGCGTGCAGGGCCTGGGGGAGACCCAGTACTTC.

The chain is built from TRBV30 and TRBJ2-4; D tentatively fits TRBD1 or TRBD2 (5 bases each). V was trimmed by 2 bases and J by 5 bases, leaving 10 bases between them. Germline values: CDR1 GTSNPN, CDR2 SVGIG (reference sequence). The CDR3 consists of 13 residues. The DNA of the CDR3 is TGTGCCTGGAGTCATGGGACCCAAAACATTCAGTACTTC. Translated, it gives CAWSHGTQNIQYF.